A single sample gave rise to the 13 T cell receptor beta chains below, sequenced in a study of shared clonotypes between healthy human individuals. Sequenced by immunoSEQ multiplex PCR; TCRdb stores in-frame clones only, minus some. In the table there are roughly 330,000 clones, less than 85% of which are singletons. Material: memory CD4+ T cells sorted from blood. Subset in this sample: CD45RA-negative fraction. The receptor set was obtained from a man aged 25-40 years in good health.

Comment on this clone: The junction departs from the called germline gene at one end, perhaps through a read error. The V and J genes are TRBV5-6 and TRBJ2-7; possible D gene TRBD1, 6 bases. The germline V gene encodes CDR1 SGHDT and CDR2 YYEEEE. CDR3 length: 12 amino acids. For the CDR3, the DNA is TGTGCCAGCAGCTATGGACAGTTCGCTAGGGAATTC. It translates to CASSYGQFAREF.

The V gene is TRBV27, the J gene TRBJ2-7, with D hard to call. V shed 5 bases and J shed 0 bases, with 11 bases lying between them. The CDR3 covers 14 residues. In germline, CDR1 is MNHEY, CDR2 SMNVEV (reference sequence). CDR3 DNA sequence: TGTGCCAGCAGTCGTCGGAAAAGCTCCTACGAGCAGTACTTC. This gives the protein CASSRRKSSYEQYF.

The V and J genes are TRBV19 and TRBJ1-5; tentative D call: TRBD1 (5 bases). Germline assignment: CDR1 LNHDA and CDR2 SQIVND (reference sequence). CDR3 size: 15 residues. V was shortened by 5 bases and J by 4 bases, with 15 bases between the two germline ends. CDR3 residues: CASSPQEGPNQPQHF. CDR3 DNA: TGTGCCAGTAGTCCTCAGGAGGGGCCTAATCAGCCCCAGCATTTT.

This chain connects TRBV30 to TRBJ2-7; D remains ambiguous. The CDR3 sequence is 12 residues long. Trimming pared 2 bases from V and 3 bases from J, leaving 8 bases between. Germline CDR1 and CDR2: GTSNPN and SVGIG (reference sequence). The CDR3 DNA reads TGTGCCTGGAGTCCATCTATCTACGAGCAGTACTTC. Translated: CAWSPSIYEQYF.

The rearrangement links TRBV5-1 to TRBJ2-7; D ambiguous. This CDR3 region has 14 residues. V was shortened by 0 bases and J by 2 bases, with 9 bases between the two germline ends. Germline loops: CDR1 SGHRS, CDR2 YFSETQ. This CDR3 reads CASSLDTAAYEQYF. CDR3 nucleotide sequence: TGCGCCAGCAGCTTGGATACAGCCGCCTACGAGCAGTACTTC.

The chain employs TRBV7-9 and TRBJ2-1; D gene uncertain. CDR1 SEHNR and CDR2 FQNEAQ come from the germline V gene (reference sequence). This CDR3 is built from 16 residues. V lost 6 bases and J lost 5, with 20 bases in between. CDR3 protein: CASRPRWANSNNEQFF. The CDR3 nucleotides read TGTGCCAGCAGGCCGCGGTGGGCTAATTCGAACAATGAGCAGTTCTTC.

The V call is TRBV5-1, the J call TRBJ2-7; 11 nucleotides align to TRBD2. The V gene's germline CDR1 is SGHRS and CDR2 YFSETQ. The CDR3 contains 14 residues. J gave up 7 bases and V 4 bases, and 7 bases lay outside the gene matches. This chain's CDR3 is CASSITSGSGEQYF. DNA for the CDR3: TGCGCCAGCAGCATTACTAGCGGGAGTGGTGAGCAGTACTTC.

The V and J genes are TRBV5-1 and TRBJ2-5; D ambiguous. Germline V CDR1 and CDR2: SGHRS, YFSETQ. Trimming took 2 bases from V and 1 from J, leaving 12 bases between them. This CDR3 is 15 amino acids long. CDR3 in DNA: TGCGCCAGCAGCTTAGGTCCGCAAATCCAAGAGACCCAGTACTTC. Translating gives CASSLGPQIQETQYF.

V and J are TRBV4-3 and TRBJ1-1; D is uncertain. Germline values: CDR1 LGHNA, CDR2 YSLEER. The CDR3 is 13 residues long. Between the trimmed V and J ends, which lost 4 bases and 3 bases, there was a span of 9 bases. The CDR3 protein is CASSLGLDTEAFF. The CDR3 DNA follows: TGCGCCAGCAGCCTGGGGTTGGACACTGAAGCTTTCTTT.

The chain carries TRBV5-5 and TRBJ2-7, with 11 bases aligning to TRBD1. J gave up 2 bases and V 1 base, and 2 bases lay outside the gene matches. This CDR3 has 15 amino acids. The V gene's germline CDR1 is SGHKS and CDR2 YYEKEE (reference sequence). The CDR3 reads CASSLMGQGAYEQYF. The CDR3 DNA sequence: TGTGCCAGCAGCTTGATGGGACAGGGGGCCTACGAGCAGTACTTC. The full variable domain, completed using reference TRBV5-5 and TRBJ2-7, is DAGVTQSPTHLIKTRGQQVTLRCSPISGHKSVSWYQQVLGQGPQFIFQYYEKEERGRGNFPDRFSARQFPNYSSELNVNALLLGDSALYLCASSLMGQGAYEQYFGPGTRLTVT.

The rearrangement joins TRBV5-4 to TRBJ2-7; D call uncertain. Per germline, CDR1 SGHNT and CDR2 YYREEE (reference sequence). The ends were cut back, 0 bases at V and 4 bases at J, with 8 bases in the middle. The CDR3 contains 13 residues. This CDR3 reads CASSLGSQYEQYF. In DNA form, the CDR3 reads TGTGCCAGCAGCTTGGGATCCCAATACGAGCAGTACTTC.

Regarding this clone: A junction boundary mismatches the germline segment, possibly from a read error. This rearrangement joins TRBV13 to TRBJ2-2; 9 bases map to TRBD1. Germline values: CDR1 PRHDT, CDR2 FYEKMQ (reference sequence). This CDR3 contains 13 residues. The CDR3 nucleotides read TGTGCCGACCGGGACAGGGACACCGGGGAGTTGTTTTTT. This encodes CADRDRDTGELFF.

This clone was counted only a few times. Other DNA sequences from this sample encode an identical CDR3 as well. The genes are TRBV7-6 and TRBJ2-5; D unresolved. The CDR3 spans 13 residues. The V end lost 0 bases, the J end lost 2 bases, and 4 bases lay between the germline ends. Germline V gives CDR1 SGHVS, CDR2 FNYEAQ. This CDR3 is CASSLARQETQYF. CDR3 in DNA: TGTGCCAGCAGCTTAGCTAGGCAAGAGACCCAGTACTTC.